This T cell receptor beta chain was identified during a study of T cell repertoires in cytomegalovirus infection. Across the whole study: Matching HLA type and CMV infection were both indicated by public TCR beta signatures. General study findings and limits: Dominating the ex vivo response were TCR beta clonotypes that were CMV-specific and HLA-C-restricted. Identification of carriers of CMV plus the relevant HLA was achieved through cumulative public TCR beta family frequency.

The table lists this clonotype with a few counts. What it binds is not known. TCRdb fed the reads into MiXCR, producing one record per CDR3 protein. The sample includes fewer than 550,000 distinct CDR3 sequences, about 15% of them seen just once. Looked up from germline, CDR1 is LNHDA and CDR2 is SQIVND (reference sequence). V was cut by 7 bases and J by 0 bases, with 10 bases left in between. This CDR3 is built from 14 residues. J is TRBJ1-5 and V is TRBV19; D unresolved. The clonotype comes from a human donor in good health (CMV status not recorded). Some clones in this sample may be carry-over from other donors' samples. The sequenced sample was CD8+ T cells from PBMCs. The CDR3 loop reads CASTLPGSNQPQHF. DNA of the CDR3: TGTGCCAGTACCCTACCGGGTAGCAATCAGCCCCAGCATTTT.